The sequence of this T cell receptor (beta chain) was determined in a study of T cells in localized non-small cell lung cancer. Study results and limitations: Tumor samples were not multi-region, leaving intratumor heterogeneity unexcluded. Appearances in adjacent lung were noted for a median about 50 of the top 100 tumor clones.

With respect to this clone: Antigen specificity is unknown.

The protocol was immunoSEQ multiplex PCR, while the TCRdb copy is restricted to in-frame clones and leaves out a portion. This table holds roughly 2,500 clones, around 22% found once. V was trimmed by 7 bases and J by 2 bases, leaving 9 bases between them. The CDR3 spans 13 residues. Germline V lookup: CDR1 SGDLS, CDR2 YYNGEE. The rearrangement uses TRBV9 and TRBJ2-2, with D perhaps TRBD1 (6 bases). This sample comprised lung tumor tissue, obtained before any cancer treatment. The source of this sequence is a woman aged 40-75 years with stage I squamous cell lung carcinoma. This CDR3 is CASGQPNTGELFF. The CDR3, as DNA: TGTGCCAGCGGACAGCCCAACACCGGGGAGCTGTTTTTT.